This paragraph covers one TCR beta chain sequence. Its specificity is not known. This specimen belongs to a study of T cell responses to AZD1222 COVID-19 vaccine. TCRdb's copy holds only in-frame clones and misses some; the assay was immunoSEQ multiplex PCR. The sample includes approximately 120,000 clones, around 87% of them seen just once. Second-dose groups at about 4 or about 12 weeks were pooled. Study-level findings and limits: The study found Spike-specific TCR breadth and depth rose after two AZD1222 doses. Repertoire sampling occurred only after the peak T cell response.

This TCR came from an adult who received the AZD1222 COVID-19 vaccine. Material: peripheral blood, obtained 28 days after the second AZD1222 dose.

Written as DNA, the CDR3 is TGTGCCAGCAGCCCCCCCACCTCCACAGATACGCAGTATTTT. This sequence encodes CASSPPTSTDTQYF. J is TRBJ2-3 and V is TRBV13, with D unclear. From germline, CDR1 is PRHDT and CDR2 FYEKMQ (reference sequence). The CDR3 spans 14 residues. V lost 5 bases and J lost 2, with 11 bases in between. The complete variable domain, with remaining parts taken from reference TRBV13 and TRBJ2-3, reads AAGVIQSPRHLIKEKRETATLKCYPIPRHDTVYWYQQGPGQDPQFLISFYEKMQSDKGSIPDRFSAQQFSDYHSELNMSSLELGDSALYFCASSPPTSTDTQYFGPGTRLTVL.